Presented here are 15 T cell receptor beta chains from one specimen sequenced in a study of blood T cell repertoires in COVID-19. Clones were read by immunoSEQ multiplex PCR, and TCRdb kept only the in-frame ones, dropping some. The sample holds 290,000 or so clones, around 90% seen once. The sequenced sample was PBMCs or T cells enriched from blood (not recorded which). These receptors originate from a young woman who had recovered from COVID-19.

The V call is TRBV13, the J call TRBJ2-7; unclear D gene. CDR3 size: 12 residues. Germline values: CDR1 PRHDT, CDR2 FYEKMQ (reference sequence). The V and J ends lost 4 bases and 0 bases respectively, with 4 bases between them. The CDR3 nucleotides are TGTGCCAGCAGCTCCTCCTCCTACGAGCAGTACTTC. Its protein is CASSSSSYEQYF.

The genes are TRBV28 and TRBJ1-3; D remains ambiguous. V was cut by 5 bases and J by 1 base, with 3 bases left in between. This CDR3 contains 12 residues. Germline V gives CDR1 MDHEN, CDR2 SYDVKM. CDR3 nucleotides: TGTGCCAGCAGTCGGTCTGGAAACACCATATATTTT. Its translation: CASSRSGNTIYF.

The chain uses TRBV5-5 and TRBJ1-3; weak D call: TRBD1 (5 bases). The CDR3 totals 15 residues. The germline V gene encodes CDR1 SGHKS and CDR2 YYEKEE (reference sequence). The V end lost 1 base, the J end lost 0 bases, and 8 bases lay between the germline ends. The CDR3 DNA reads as TGTGCCAGCAGCTTGACGGACAACTCTGGAAACACCATATATTTT. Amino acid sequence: CASSLTDNSGNTIYF.

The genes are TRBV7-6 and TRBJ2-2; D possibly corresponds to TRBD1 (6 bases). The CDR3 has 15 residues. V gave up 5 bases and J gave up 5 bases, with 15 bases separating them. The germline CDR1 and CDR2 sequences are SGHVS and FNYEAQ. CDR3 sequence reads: CASSQRDIQTGELFF. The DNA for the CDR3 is TGTGCCAGCAGCCAAAGGGACATACAGACCGGGGAGCTGTTTTTT.

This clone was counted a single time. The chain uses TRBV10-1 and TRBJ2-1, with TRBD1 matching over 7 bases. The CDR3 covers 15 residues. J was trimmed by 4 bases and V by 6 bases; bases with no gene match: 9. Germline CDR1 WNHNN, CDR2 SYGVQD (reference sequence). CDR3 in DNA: TGCGCCAGCAGCCCCGACAGGGATGTGTACAATGAGCAGTTCTTC. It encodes CASSPDRDVYNEQFF.

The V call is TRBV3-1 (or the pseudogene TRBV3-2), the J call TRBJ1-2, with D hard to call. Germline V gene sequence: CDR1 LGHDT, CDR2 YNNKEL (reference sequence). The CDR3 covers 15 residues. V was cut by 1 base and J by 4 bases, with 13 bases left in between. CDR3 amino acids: CASSQVLEASYGYTF. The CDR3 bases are TGTGCCAGCAGCCAAGTTTTGGAGGCGTCCTATGGCTACACCTTC.

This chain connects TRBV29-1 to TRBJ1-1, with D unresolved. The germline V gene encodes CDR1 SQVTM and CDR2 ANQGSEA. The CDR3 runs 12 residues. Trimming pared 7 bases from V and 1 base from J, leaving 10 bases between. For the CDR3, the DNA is TGCAGCGGCGGGTGGGGGAACACTGAAGCTTTCTTT. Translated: CSGGWGNTEAFF.

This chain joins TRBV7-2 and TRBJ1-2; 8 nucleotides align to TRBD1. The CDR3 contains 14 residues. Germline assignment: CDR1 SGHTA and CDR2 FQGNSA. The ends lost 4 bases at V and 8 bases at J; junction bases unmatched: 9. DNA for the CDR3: TGTGCCAGCAGCTACCCGGACAGGGCGCGAGGCTACACCTTC. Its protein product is CASSYPDRARGYTF.

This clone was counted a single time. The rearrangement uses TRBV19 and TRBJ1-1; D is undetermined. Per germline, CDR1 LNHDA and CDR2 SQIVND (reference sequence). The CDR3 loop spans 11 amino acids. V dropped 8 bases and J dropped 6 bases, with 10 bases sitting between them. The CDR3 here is CASQTRAEAFF. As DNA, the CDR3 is TGTGCCAGTCAAACTCGTGCTGAAGCTTTCTTT.

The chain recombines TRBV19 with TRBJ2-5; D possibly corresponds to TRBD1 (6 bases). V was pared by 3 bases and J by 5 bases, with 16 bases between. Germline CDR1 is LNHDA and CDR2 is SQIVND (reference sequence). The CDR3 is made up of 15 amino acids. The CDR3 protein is CASSIPQGPSETQYF. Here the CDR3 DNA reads TGTGCCAGTAGTATCCCCCAGGGGCCCTCGGAGACCCAGTACTTC.

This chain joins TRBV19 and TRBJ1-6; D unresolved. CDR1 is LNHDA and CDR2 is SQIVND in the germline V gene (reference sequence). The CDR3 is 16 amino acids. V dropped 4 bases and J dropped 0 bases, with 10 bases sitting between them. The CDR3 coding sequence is TGTGCCAGTAGTAGTTCTCTGAGCTCCTATAATTCACCCCTCCACTTT. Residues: CASSSSLSSYNSPLHF.

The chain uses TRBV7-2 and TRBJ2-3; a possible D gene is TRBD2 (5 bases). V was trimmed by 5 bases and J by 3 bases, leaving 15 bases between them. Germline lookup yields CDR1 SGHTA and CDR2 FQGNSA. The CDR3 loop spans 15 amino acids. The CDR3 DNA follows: TGTGCCAGCAGCCCCACGGCTAGCCCGACAGATACGCAGTATTTT. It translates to CASSPTASPTDTQYF.

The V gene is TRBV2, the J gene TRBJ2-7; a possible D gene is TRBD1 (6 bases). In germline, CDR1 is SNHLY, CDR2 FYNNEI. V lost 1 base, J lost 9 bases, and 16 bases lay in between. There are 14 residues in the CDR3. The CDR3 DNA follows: TGTGCCAGCAGTGAAGACAGGGTTAGGGTAGGGCAGTACTTC. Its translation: CASSEDRVRVGQYF. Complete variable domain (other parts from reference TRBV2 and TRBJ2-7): EPEVTQTPSHQVTQMGQEVILRCVPISNHLYFYWYRQILGQKVEFLVSFYNNEISEKSEIFDDQFSVERPDGSNFTLKIRSTKLEDSAMYFCASSEDRVRVGQYFGPGTRLTVT.

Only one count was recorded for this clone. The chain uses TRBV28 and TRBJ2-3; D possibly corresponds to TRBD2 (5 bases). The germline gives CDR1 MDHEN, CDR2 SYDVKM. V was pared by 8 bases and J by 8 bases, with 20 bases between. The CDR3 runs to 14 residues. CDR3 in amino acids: CASRHAGVGSTQYF. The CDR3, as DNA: TGTGCCAGCCGTCATGCCGGGGTGGGGAGTACGCAGTATTTT.

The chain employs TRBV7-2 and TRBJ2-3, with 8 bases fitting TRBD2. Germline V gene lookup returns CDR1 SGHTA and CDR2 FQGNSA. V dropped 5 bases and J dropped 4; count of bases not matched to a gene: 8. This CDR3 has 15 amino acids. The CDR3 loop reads CASSPTSENSDTQYF. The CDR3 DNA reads TGTGCCAGCAGCCCGACTAGCGAGAACTCAGATACGCAGTATTTT.